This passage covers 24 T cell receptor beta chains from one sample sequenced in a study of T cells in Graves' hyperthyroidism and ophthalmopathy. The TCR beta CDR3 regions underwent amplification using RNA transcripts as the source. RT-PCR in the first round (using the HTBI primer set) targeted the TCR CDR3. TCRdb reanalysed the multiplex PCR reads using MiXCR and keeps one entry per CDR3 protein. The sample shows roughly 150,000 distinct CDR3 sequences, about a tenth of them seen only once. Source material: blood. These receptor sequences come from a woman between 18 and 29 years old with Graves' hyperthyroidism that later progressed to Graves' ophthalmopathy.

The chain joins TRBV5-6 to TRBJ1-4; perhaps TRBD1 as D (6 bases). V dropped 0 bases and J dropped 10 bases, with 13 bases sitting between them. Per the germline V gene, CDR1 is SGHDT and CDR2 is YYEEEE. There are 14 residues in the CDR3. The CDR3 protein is CASSLGGGVGKLFF. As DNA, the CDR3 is TGTGCCAGCAGCTTGGGAGGGGGTGTAGGAAAACTGTTTTTT.

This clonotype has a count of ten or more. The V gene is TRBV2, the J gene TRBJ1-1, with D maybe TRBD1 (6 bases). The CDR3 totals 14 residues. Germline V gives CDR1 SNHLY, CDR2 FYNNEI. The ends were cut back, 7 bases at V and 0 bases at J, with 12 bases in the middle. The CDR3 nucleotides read TGTGCCAGCATTACGGGGGCAGTGAACACTGAAGCTTTCTTT. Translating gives CASITGAVNTEAFF.

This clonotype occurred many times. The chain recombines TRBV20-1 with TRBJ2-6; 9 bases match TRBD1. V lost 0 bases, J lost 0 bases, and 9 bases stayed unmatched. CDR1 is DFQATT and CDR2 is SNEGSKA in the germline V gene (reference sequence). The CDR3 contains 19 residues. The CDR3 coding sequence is TGCAGTGCTAGAGATCGGAGACAGGGGGGTCCCTCTGGGGCCAACGTCCTGACTTTC. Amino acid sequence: CSARDRRQGGPSGANVLTF.

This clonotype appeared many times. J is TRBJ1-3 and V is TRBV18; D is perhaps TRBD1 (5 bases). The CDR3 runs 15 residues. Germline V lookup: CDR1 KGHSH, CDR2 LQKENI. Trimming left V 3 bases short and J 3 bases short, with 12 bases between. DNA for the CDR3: TGTGCCAGCTCACCCTTGACAGCTTTTGGAAACACCATATATTTT. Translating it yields CASSPLTAFGNTIYF.

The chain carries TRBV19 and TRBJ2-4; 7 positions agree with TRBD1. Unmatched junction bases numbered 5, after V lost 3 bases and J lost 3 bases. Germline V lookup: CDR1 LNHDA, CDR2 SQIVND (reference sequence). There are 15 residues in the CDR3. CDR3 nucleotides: TGTGCCAGTAGTATTATAGGGGGCGTCAAAAACATTCAGTACTTC. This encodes CASSIIGGVKNIQYF.

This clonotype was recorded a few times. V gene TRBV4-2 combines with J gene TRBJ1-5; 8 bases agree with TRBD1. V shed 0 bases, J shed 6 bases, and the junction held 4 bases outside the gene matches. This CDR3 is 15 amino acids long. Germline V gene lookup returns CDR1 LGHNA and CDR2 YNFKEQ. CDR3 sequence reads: CASSQEQGVSQPQHF. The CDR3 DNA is TGTGCCAGCAGCCAAGAACAGGGGGTGAGTCAGCCCCAGCATTTT.

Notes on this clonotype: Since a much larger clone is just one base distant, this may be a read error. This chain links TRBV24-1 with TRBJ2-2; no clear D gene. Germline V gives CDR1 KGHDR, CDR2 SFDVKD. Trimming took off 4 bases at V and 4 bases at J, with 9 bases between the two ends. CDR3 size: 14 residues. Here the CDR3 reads CATSDSTATGELFF. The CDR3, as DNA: TGTGCCACCAGTGACTCTACAGCCACCGGGGAGCTGTTTTTT.

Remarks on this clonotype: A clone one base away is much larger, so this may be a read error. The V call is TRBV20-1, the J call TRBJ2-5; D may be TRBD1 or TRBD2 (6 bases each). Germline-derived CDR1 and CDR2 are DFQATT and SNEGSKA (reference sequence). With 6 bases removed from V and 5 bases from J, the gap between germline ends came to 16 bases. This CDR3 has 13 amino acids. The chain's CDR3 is CSAGRGVGETQYF. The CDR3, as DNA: TGCAGTGCGGGTAGGGGGGTAGGGGAGACCCAGTACTTC.

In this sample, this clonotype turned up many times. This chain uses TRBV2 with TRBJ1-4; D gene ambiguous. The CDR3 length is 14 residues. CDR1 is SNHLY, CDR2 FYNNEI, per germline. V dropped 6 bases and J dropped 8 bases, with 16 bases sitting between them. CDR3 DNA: TGTGCCAGCAGCCCTGACCGGGGAACGGAAAAACTGTTTTTT. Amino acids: CASSPDRGTEKLFF.

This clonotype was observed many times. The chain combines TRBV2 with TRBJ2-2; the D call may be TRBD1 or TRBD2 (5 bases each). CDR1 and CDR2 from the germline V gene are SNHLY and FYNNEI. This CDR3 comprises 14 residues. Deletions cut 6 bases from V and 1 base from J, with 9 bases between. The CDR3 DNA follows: TGTGCCAGCAGGGAGGACATGAACACCGGGGAGCTGTTTTTT. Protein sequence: CASREDMNTGELFF.

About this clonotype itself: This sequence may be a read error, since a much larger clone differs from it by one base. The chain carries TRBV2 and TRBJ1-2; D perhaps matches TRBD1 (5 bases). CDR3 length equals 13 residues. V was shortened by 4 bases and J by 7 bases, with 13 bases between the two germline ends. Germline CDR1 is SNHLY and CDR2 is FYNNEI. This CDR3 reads CASSGRGGSGYTF. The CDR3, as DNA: TGTGCCAGCAGTGGGCGGGGGGGGAGTGGCTACACCTTC.

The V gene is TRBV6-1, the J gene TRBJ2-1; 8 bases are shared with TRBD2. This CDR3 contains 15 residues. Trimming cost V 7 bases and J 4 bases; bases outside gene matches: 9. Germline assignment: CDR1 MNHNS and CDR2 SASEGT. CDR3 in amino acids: CASISSGSTYNEQFF. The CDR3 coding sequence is TGTGCCAGCATCTCAAGCGGGAGTACTTACAATGAGCAGTTCTTC.

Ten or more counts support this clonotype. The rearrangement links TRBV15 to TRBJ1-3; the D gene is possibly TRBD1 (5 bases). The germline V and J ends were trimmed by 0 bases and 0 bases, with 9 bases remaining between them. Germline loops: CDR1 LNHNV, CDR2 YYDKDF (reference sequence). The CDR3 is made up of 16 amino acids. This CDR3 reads CATSRDRGDSGNTIYF. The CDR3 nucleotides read TGTGCCACCAGCAGAGATCGGGGGGACTCTGGAAACACCATATATTTT. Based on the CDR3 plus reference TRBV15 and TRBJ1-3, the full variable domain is DAMVIQNPRYQVTQFGKPVTLSCSQTLNHNVMYWYQQKSSQAPKLLFHYYDKDFNNEADTPDNFQSRRPNTSFCFLDIRSPGLGDTAMYLCATSRDRGDSGNTIYFGEGSWLTVV.

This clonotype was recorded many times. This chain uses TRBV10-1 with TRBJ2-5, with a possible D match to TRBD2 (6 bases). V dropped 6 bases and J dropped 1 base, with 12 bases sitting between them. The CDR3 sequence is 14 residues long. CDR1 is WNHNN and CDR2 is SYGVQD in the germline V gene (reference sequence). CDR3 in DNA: TGCGCCAGCAGCGCCGGGACTTCCCAAGAGACCCAGTACTTC. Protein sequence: CASSAGTSQETQYF.

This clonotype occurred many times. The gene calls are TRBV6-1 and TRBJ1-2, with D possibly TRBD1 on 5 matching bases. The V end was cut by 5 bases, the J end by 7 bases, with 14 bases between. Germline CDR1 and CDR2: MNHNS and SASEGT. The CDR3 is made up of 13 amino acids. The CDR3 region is CASSFSRGRGYTF. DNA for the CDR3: TGTGCCAGCAGTTTTTCCCGGGGCCGTGGCTACACCTTC.

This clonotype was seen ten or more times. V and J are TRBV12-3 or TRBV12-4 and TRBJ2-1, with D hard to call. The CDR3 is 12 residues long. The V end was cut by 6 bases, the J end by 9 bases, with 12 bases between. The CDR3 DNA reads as TGTGCCAGCAGCTCTGGGGTAGGTGAGCAGTTCTTC. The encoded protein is CASSSGVGEQFF.

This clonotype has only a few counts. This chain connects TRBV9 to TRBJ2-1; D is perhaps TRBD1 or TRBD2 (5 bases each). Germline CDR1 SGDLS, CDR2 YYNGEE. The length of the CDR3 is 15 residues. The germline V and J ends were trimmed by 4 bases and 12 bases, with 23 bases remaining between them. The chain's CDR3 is CASSPEGVQAQGQFF. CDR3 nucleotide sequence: TGTGCCAGCAGCCCCGAGGGCGTACAGGCCCAGGGGCAGTTCTTC.

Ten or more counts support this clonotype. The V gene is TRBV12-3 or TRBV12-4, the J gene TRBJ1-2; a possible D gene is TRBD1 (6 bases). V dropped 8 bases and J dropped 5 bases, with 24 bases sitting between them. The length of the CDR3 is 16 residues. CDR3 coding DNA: TGTGCCAGCCGAAGGTTAAGGTGGGGACACCATTATGGCTACACCTTC. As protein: CASRRLRWGHHYGYTF.

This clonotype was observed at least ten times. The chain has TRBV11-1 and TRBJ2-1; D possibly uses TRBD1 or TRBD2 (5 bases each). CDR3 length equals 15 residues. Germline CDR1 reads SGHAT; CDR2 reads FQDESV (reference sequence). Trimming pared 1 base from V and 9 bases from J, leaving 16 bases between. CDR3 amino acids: CASSLDTGPPIEQFF. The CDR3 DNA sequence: TGTGCCAGCAGCTTAGATACGGGACCTCCGATTGAGCAGTTCTTC.

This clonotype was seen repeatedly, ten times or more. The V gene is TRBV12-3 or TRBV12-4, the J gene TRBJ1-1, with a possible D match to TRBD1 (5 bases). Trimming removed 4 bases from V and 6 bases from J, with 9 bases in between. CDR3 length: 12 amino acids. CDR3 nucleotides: TGTGCCAGCAGTTCCCGGGGGGCTGAAGCTTTCTTT. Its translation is CASSSRGAEAFF.

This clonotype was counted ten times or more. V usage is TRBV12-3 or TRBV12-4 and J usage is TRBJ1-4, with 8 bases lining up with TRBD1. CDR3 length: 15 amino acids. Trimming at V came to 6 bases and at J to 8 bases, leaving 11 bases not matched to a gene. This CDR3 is CASSPQGAGSEKLFF. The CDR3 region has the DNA TGTGCCAGCAGCCCCCAGGGGGCTGGGAGCGAAAAACTGTTTTTT.

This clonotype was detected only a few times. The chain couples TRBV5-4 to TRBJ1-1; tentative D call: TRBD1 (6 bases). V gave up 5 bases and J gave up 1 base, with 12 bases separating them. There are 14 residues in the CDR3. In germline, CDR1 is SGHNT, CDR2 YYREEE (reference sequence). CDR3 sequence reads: CASRWDTKNTEAFF. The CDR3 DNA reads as TGTGCCAGCAGGTGGGACACGAAGAACACTGAAGCTTTCTTT. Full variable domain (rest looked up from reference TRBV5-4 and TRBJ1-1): ETGVTQSPTHLIKTRGQQVTLRCSSQSGHNTVSWYQQALGQGPQFIFQYYREEENGRGNFPPRFSGLQFPNYSSELNVNALELDDSALYLCASRWDTKNTEAFFGQGTRLTVV.

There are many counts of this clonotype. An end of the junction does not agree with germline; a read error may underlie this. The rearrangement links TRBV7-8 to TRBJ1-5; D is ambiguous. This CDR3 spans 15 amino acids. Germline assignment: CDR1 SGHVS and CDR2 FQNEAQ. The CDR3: CASSLAEGPNQPQHF. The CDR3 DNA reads TGTGCCAGCAGCCTAGCTGAAGGGCCCAATCAGCCCCAGCATTTT.

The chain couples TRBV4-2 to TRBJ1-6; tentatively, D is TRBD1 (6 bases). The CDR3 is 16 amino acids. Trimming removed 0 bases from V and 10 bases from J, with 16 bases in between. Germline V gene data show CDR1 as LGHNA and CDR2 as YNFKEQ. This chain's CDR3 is CASSQDGGRGGSPLHF. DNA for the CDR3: TGTGCCAGCAGCCAAGACGGGGGAAGGGGGGGATCACCCCTCCACTTT.